This entry lists 29 T cell receptor beta chains sequenced from one sample in a study of cytomegalovirus exposure and HLA in healthy donors (dated by TCRdb to the late 2010s). Library prep was done by the immunoSEQ multiplex PCR assay. For the multiplex PCR, a mixture combining 60 forward primers for TCR Vbeta segments and 13 reverse primers for TCR Jbeta segments was used. TCRdb limited this immuneACCESS table to in-frame rearrangements with V and J called. A share of clones is missing; checked studies link under half to unresolved V genes, and the rest is unexplained. The table for this sample lists around 200,000 clones; around 79% of them were counted only once. Of the sample, 1.6% falls within the top ten clones. Sequencing input: PBMCs. These receptors originate from a woman aged 18-29 years in good health and CMV-seronegative.

The sample holds one count of this clone. The chain carries TRBV4-2 and TRBJ2-1, with 13 bases lining up with TRBD2. The germline CDR1 and CDR2 sequences are LGHNA and YNFKEQ. This CDR3 is 15 amino acids long. V shed 5 bases, J shed 5 bases, and the junction held 3 bases outside the gene matches. CDR3 residues: CASSAGTSGDNEQFF. The CDR3 DNA follows: TGTGCCAGCAGCGCCGGGACTAGCGGGGACAATGAGCAGTTCTTC.

This clone was counted only a few times. The J gene is TRBJ2-1, the V gene TRBV11-3, with 7 bases matching TRBD2. The ends lost 0 bases at V and 4 bases at J; junction bases unmatched: 3. Germline CDR1 is SGHNT and CDR2 is YENEEA. This CDR3 region has 15 residues. As DNA, the CDR3 is TGTGCCAGCAGCTTAGATCCGGGGGGATACAATGAGCAGTTCTTC. As protein: CASSLDPGGYNEQFF.

The count of this clone is one. CDR3 loop: CASSTDRALYNEQFF. The CDR3 DNA is TGTGCCAGCAGTACCGACAGAGCACTCTACAATGAGCAGTTCTTC. The rearrangement uses TRBV27 and TRBJ2-1; a weak D match, TRBD1 (5 bases). V was trimmed by 5 bases and J by 3 bases, leaving 14 bases between them. The germline V gene has CDR1 MNHEY and CDR2 SMNVEV (reference sequence). This CDR3 has 15 amino acids.

V and J are TRBV29-1 and TRBJ2-1, with 11 bases fitting TRBD2. The germline gives CDR1 SQVTM, CDR2 ANQGSEA. V gave up 6 bases and J gave up 8 bases; unmatched junction bases: 6. The CDR3 covers 13 residues. The CDR3 spells CSVNSGGADEQFF. In DNA, the CDR3 is TGCAGCGTCAATAGCGGGGGGGCCGATGAGCAGTTCTTC.

The chain joins TRBV28 to TRBJ1-4; unclear D gene. The CDR3 is made up of 14 amino acids. Germline assignment: CDR1 MDHEN and CDR2 SYDVKM. Trimming removed 2 bases at V and 3 bases at J, with 7 bases between. The DNA for the CDR3 is TGTGCCAGCAGTTTAGAGCTGGCTAATGAAAAACTGTTTTTT. Its protein product is CASSLELANEKLFF. The full variable domain, its missing parts supplied by reference TRBV28 and TRBJ1-4, is DVKVTQSSRYLVKRTGEKVFLECVQDMDHENMFWYRQDPGLGLRLIYFSYDVKMKEKGDIPEGYSVSREKKERFSLILESASTNQTSMYLCASSLELANEKLFFGSGTQLSVL.

This clone was observed a few times. This chain connects TRBV5-1 to TRBJ1-6, with D perhaps TRBD1 (5 bases). Trimming took off 4 bases at V and 0 bases at J, with 14 bases between the two ends. The CDR3 covers 17 residues. Germline V gene data show CDR1 as SGHRS and CDR2 as YFSETQ. The CDR3 loop reads CASSPRTRSSYNSPLHF. DNA of the CDR3: TGCGCCAGCAGCCCCAGGACAAGGAGCTCCTATAATTCACCCCTCCACTTT.

The CDR3 region has the DNA TGTGCCAGTAGTATAGATGCCCAAGGGGGCCAAGAGACCCAGTACTTC. It translates to CASSIDAQGGQETQYF. The genes are TRBV19 and TRBJ2-5; weak D call: TRBD1 (6 bases). There are 16 residues in the CDR3. The V gene lost 0 bases and the J gene lost 1 base, with 12 bases spanning the gap. CDR1 and CDR2 (germline): LNHDA, SQIVND (reference sequence).

The chain employs TRBV9 and TRBJ1-5; tentatively, D is TRBD1 (6 bases). V was pared by 3 bases and J by 3 bases, with 10 bases between. Looked up from germline, CDR1 is SGDLS and CDR2 is YYNGEE. This CDR3 is 14 amino acids long. The CDR3 DNA reads as TGTGCCAGCAGCGGCGACAGGAACAATCAGCCCCAGCATTTT. It yields the protein CASSGDRNNQPQHF.

This chain uses TRBV5-1 with TRBJ2-3; 10 positions match TRBD2. This CDR3 has 16 amino acids. The germline V gene has CDR1 SGHRS and CDR2 YFSETQ. J gave up 2 bases and V 1 base, and 4 bases lay outside the gene matches. The CDR3: CASSLTSGIPTDTQYF. The CDR3 DNA reads as TGCGCCAGCAGCTTGACTAGCGGGATCCCCACAGATACGCAGTATTTT.

The chain is built from TRBV6-1 and TRBJ2-3, with 9 bases lining up with TRBD2. The V segment lost 8 bases and the J segment 5 bases; nucleotides outside the gene matches: 8. The CDR3 is 14 amino acids. CDR1 and CDR2 from the germline V gene are MNHNS and SASEGT. The CDR3: CASGAGGPRDTQYF. In DNA form, the CDR3 reads TGTGCCAGCGGTGCGGGGGGGCCGCGAGATACGCAGTATTTT.

The V gene is TRBV6-5, the J gene TRBJ1-5; D is perhaps TRBD1 (5 bases). Trimming stripped 5 bases from V and 2 bases from J, with 10 bases between. Germline assignment: CDR1 MNHEY and CDR2 SVGAGI. There are 14 residues in the CDR3. The CDR3 nucleotides read TGTGCCAGCAGTACCGGGGGAGGCAATCAGCCCCAGCATTTT. Amino acids: CASSTGGGNQPQHF.

This clone was recorded once. This chain joins TRBV7-2 and TRBJ1-1; 7 bases align to TRBD1. The CDR3 totals 14 residues. The J segment lost 4 bases and the V segment lost 5 bases, leaving 7 bases of the junction unmatched. Germline lookup yields CDR1 SGHTA and CDR2 FQGNSA. The CDR3 here is CASSHPGGGTEAFF. CDR3 DNA: TGTGCCAGCAGCCATCCAGGGGGAGGCACTGAAGCTTTCTTT.

V and J are TRBV28 and TRBJ1-5, with 8 positions matching TRBD1. Germline-derived CDR1 and CDR2 are MDHEN and SYDVKM. There are 14 residues in the CDR3. V shed 3 bases and J 10 bases; nucleotides not matched to a gene: 8. The CDR3 DNA reads as TGTGCCAGCAGTTTTTGGGACAGGAATGCTCCCCAGCATTTT. It translates to CASSFWDRNAPQHF.

V and J are TRBV19 and TRBJ2-1, with 10 bases matching TRBD2. CDR1 and CDR2 (germline): LNHDA, SQIVND (reference sequence). The CDR3 consists of 14 residues. V lost 6 bases, J lost 8 bases, and 7 bases stayed unmatched. CDR3 residues: CASSPGTSVDEQFF. Written as DNA, the CDR3 is TGTGCCAGTAGCCCTGGGACTAGCGTCGATGAGCAGTTCTTC.

V and J are TRBV18 and TRBJ1-2; 9 bases fit TRBD1. The CDR3 is 14 amino acids. After removal of 6 bases from V and 5 bases from J, the junction contained 7 bases not matched to a gene. Germline V gene data show CDR1 as KGHSH and CDR2 as LQKENI. The CDR3 protein is CASSVGQGDYGYTF. The CDR3 nucleotides read TGTGCCAGCTCGGTGGGACAGGGAGATTATGGCTACACCTTC.

V is TRBV6-1 and J is TRBJ1-1; D is ambiguous. Germline values: CDR1 MNHNS, CDR2 SASEGT. CDR3 length: 14 amino acids. The germline V and J ends were trimmed by 3 bases and 4 bases, with 12 bases remaining between them. The CDR3 is CASSERDDGTEAFF. In nucleotides, the CDR3 is TGTGCCAGCAGTGAGCGGGATGACGGCACTGAAGCTTTCTTT.

The CDR3 is CASSQDLRGTGVATNEKLFF. Here the CDR3 DNA reads TGCGCCAGCAGCCAAGATCTTCGCGGGACAGGGGTTGCAACTAATGAAAAACTGTTTTTT. The gene calls are TRBV4-3 and TRBJ1-4, with 10 bases identical to TRBD1. The V and J ends lost 0 bases and 0 bases, in that order; junction bases with no gene match: 10. Germline values: CDR1 LGHNA, CDR2 YSLEER. CDR3 size: 20 residues.

CDR3 bases: TGTGCCAGCAATCATTACAATGAGCAGTTCTTC. Amino acids: CASNHYNEQFF. The chain couples TRBV28 to TRBJ2-1; D uncertain. Germline V CDR1 and CDR2: MDHEN, SYDVKM. This CDR3 region has 11 residues. V was cut by 7 bases and J by 4 bases, with 5 bases left in between. Together with reference TRBV28 and TRBJ2-1, the CDR3 gives the full variable domain: DVKVTQSSRYLVKRTGEKVFLECVQDMDHENMFWYRQDPGLGLRLIYFSYDVKMKEKGDIPEGYSVSREKKERFSLILESASTNQTSMYLCASNHYNEQFFGPGTRLTVL.

The V and J genes are TRBV19 and TRBJ2-5; TRBD1 aligns across 8 bases. Germline CDR1 LNHDA, CDR2 SQIVND (reference sequence). CDR3 length equals 13 residues. Losses at the gene ends were 6 bases for V and 3 bases for J; bases not matched to a gene: 3. Written as DNA, the CDR3 is TGTGCCAGTAGAACAGGGGGTGAAGAGACCCAGTACTTC. It encodes CASRTGGEETQYF.

The chain employs TRBV9 and TRBJ1-2; 7 bases match TRBD1. Germline CDR1 reads SGDLS; CDR2 reads YYNGEE. The CDR3 has 15 residues. With V trimmed by 3 bases and J by 4 bases, 9 bases remained unmatched. The CDR3 region is CASSATGYEVYGYTF. The CDR3 coding sequence is TGTGCCAGCAGCGCGACAGGGTACGAGGTCTATGGCTACACCTTC.

This clone was found a few times. The rearrangement uses TRBV6-6 and TRBJ1-1; no reliable D call. With 3 bases removed from V and 1 base from J, the gap between germline ends came to 9 bases. This CDR3 has 14 amino acids. CDR1 is MNHNY, CDR2 SVGAGI, per germline (reference sequence). CDR3 region: CASSYSRQNTEAFF. The CDR3 DNA reads as TGTGCCAGCAGTTATTCCCGACAGAACACTGAAGCTTTCTTT.

This clone came up once. The CDR3 sequence is CASSPRQIFDGELFF. Here the CDR3 DNA reads TGCGCCAGCAGCCCTCGACAAATTTTCGACGGGGAGCTGTTTTTT. The J gene is TRBJ2-2, the V gene TRBV5-1, with no clear D. The CDR3 spans 15 residues. CDR1 and CDR2 from the germline V gene are SGHRS and YFSETQ. Between the trimmed V and J ends, which lost 4 bases and 7 bases, there was a span of 17 bases.

This clone was picked up a small number of times. The DNA of the CDR3 is TGTGCCAGCAGAAACAGGGGCTCAGGTTATTCACCCCTCCACTTT. Its translation is CASRNRGSGYSPLHF. The gene calls are TRBV25-1 and TRBJ1-6; 7 bases agree with TRBD1. The ends lost 6 bases at V and 8 bases at J; junction bases unmatched: 10. Germline assignment: CDR1 MGHDK and CDR2 SYGVNS. This CDR3 is built from 15 residues.

The chain has TRBV5-5 and TRBJ2-6; D gene uncertain. The CDR3 has 17 residues. The V gene's germline CDR1 is SGHKS and CDR2 YYEKEE (reference sequence). Between the trimmed V and J ends, which lost 0 bases and 0 bases, there was a span of 10 bases. The CDR3 coding sequence is TGTGCCAGCAGCTTGGGTAGCCACCACTCTGGGGCCAACGTCCTGACTTTC. It yields the protein CASSLGSHHSGANVLTF.

V is TRBV6-1 and J is TRBJ1-6; unclear D gene. The CDR3 contains 16 residues. Trimming pared 0 bases from V and 8 bases from J, leaving 14 bases between. From germline, CDR1 is MNHNS and CDR2 SASEGT. The CDR3 protein is CASSEATGGGYSPLHF. CDR3 nucleotides: TGTGCCAGCAGTGAAGCGACTGGTGGCGGTTATTCACCCCTCCACTTT.

This clone came up a few times. This rearrangement joins TRBV28 to TRBJ1-2; possible D gene TRBD1, 5 bases. The V gene lost 3 bases and the J gene lost 5 bases, with 16 bases spanning the gap. Germline V gene data show CDR1 as MDHEN and CDR2 as SYDVKM. The CDR3 has 15 residues. As DNA, the CDR3 is TGTGCCAGCAGTTTCTCAGGCAGGGTGTCGTATGGCTACACCTTC. Encoded protein: CASSFSGRVSYGYTF.

The V gene is TRBV9, the J gene TRBJ1-2; no clear D. V shed 4 bases and J shed 3 bases, with 16 bases lying between them. Germline V gene lookup returns CDR1 SGDLS and CDR2 YYNGEE. The CDR3 runs 15 residues. This CDR3 reads CASSPPGVSHYGYTF. In DNA form, the CDR3 reads TGTGCCAGCAGCCCCCCAGGTGTTTCCCACTATGGCTACACCTTC.

The V call is TRBV6-1, the J call TRBJ2-7, with 10 bases identical to TRBD2. The CDR3 is 15 amino acids. CDR1 and CDR2 from the germline V gene are MNHNS and SASEGT. V gave up 7 bases and J gave up 3 bases; unmatched junction bases: 9. Here the CDR3 reads CASIVTGTSDYEQYF. The CDR3, as DNA: TGTGCCAGCATAGTAACCGGGACTAGCGACTACGAGCAGTACTTC.

V gene TRBV4-1 combines with J gene TRBJ2-1; D possibly corresponds to TRBD2 (6 bases). V was shortened by 0 bases and J by 6 bases, with 15 bases between the two germline ends. CDR3 length: 16 residues. The germline CDR1 and CDR2 sequences are MGHRA and YSYEKL. The DNA for the CDR3 is TGCGCCAGCAGCCAAGAGGCCCGTACGCGGGGCAATGAGCAGTTCTTC. Its translation: CASSQEARTRGNEQFF.